This TCR beta chain emerged from a study of shared clonotypes between healthy human individuals (dated by TCRdb to about 2020). For context, the study as a whole: A few men and a couple of women, aged 18 to 49 years, made up the cohort. The study deeply sequenced blood TCR repertoires of several healthy adults to estimate repertoire size and the extent of clonotype sharing between individuals. Libraries were prepared and TCR repertoires were sequenced by different laboratories using diverse techniques, in order to increase sequencing depth and limit assay-specific biases. Each donor's leukapheresis produced roughly between roughly 0.9 and 8.9 billion PBMCs.

As to this clone: What antigen it recognizes has not been identified. Base qualities were left out, and no much larger clone turns up one base away.

On the study overall, not on this receptor specifically: Based on pairwise subsampling, the degree of clonotype sharing among donors was expected to be affected by sequencing depth. Sampling was limited to blood, and TCR repertoires in tissue likely differ from TCR repertoires in blood. The small number of donors limited the genetic and exposure-history diversity represented.

TCR CDR3 regions were amplified from genomic DNA by multiplex PCR using the deep immunoSEQ assay. For each cell subset, the extracted genomic DNA was distributed evenly across all wells of several immunoSEQ 96-well plates, and each plate served as one replicate. For unsorted PBMC, around 0.3 ug genomic DNA, equal to roughly 32,000 T cell genomes, was loaded into each replicate PCR. Unsorted PBMC genomic DNA was sequenced across ten immunoSEQ deep assay plates. The purified libraries were quantified using a Qubit 3.0 fluorometer, sized with a Bioanalyzer 2100, and then quantified again using the KAPA Library Quantification kit. Every immunoSEQ 96-well plate was sequenced on a separate single-read 150-cycle Illumina NextSeq 550 flow cell. In the source study's methods: Because the immunoSEQ output held only junctional sequences and lacked quality scores, the filtering could not match the filtering applied to full-length reads. Sequences were annotated with PyIR, a Python wrapper for IgBLAST v1.9, and V/J genes and CDR3 were assigned using IMGT germline references. Reads with weak V/J assignments (E-value above 1e-6), missing CDR3, stop codons, out-of-frame junctions, or ambiguous translated residues were removed. V3J clonotypes were defined as sequences sharing the same inferred V gene, J gene, and CDR3 amino acid sequence. Percentage overlap between repertoires was computed as shared unique clonotypes divided by the size of the smaller repertoire. Three approaches were used to assess repertoire richness: RTK rarefaction, the Chao1 estimator, and Recon v2.1 estimates of unobserved clonotypes. The table was pulled from immuneACCESS by TCRdb, which kept in-frame rearrangements only. Such tables lose some clones; where checked, under half of the loss comes from unresolved V genes, and the rest has no known cause. V and J calls and clone size are those listed in that table; D and trimming were worked out from the DNA. The sample profile shows around 530,000 clones; around 77% of them were found once. Around 12% of the sample rests with the top ten.

Relative to germline, V is missing 5 bases and J is missing 2 bases, with 9 bases of the junction outside any gene match. From a lookup of the germline V gene, CDR1 and CDR2 are MDHEN and SYDVKM. The CDR3 starts with the cysteine, ends with the phenylalanine, and has 16 residues. Kept here is only the CDR3 DNA, which spans 48 bases and is read in frame from base 1. The donors were healthy, HIV-negative adults who had no recently reported acute infections or vaccinations. Every donor was a Caucasian adult living in Nashville, Tennessee, USA. For unsorted samples, approximately 89 million PBMCs were counted, and genomic DNA was extracted using the QIAamp DNA Blood Mini kit. After blood collection by leukapheresis, PBMCs were isolated using Ficoll-Histopaque density gradient centrifugation and then cryopreserved in the vapor phase of liquid nitrogen.

The receptor's source is a woman aged 40-49 years in good health. Some clones in this sample may be carry-over from other donors' samples. The sequence is built from TRBV28 and TRBJ2-7, and 10 bases in between align with TRBD1. The specimen sequenced was PBMCs. The CDR3 loop reads CASSNYLGQGAYEQYF. The DNA sequence is as follows: TGTGCCAGCAGTAACTACCTCGGACAGGGGGCCTACGAGCAGTACTTC.